The 14 T cell receptor beta chains presented below share a single source sample, sequenced in a study of CD8 T cells in ankylosing spondylitis. Study conclusions and caveats: A motif in TCR beta, a set of roughly 8 highly homologous variants, appeared characteristic of ankylosing spondylitis blood.

MiXCR, run by TCRdb on the 5' RACE reads, gives a single entry per CDR3 protein. The data contain about 800,000 distinct CDR3 sequences, 12% of them singletons. Their target antigens are unknown. The source material was blood, either unsorted or a sorted T cell fraction (not recorded which). These receptors originate from a male donor with ankylosing spondylitis.

The chain is built from TRBV7-2 and TRBJ1-2; D call uncertain. The CDR3 has 15 residues. Trimming took 5 bases from V and 4 from J, leaving 17 bases between them. Germline V gives CDR1 SGHTA, CDR2 FQGNSA. The CDR3 DNA reads TGTGCCAGCAGCCCCCGGACGTCTGCTACCTATGGCTACACCTTC. Protein: CASSPRTSATYGYTF. Full variable domain (rest looked up from reference TRBV7-2 and TRBJ1-2): GAGVSQSPSNKVTEKGKDVELRCDPISGHTALYWYRQSLGQGLEFLIYFQGNSAPDKSGLPSDRFSAERTGGSVSTLTIQRTQQEDSAVYLCASSPRTSATYGYTFGSGTRLTVV.

The rearrangement joins TRBV10-3 to TRBJ1-2, with D unclear. V was pared by 8 bases and J by 7 bases, with 11 bases between. Germline-derived CDR1 and CDR2 are ENHRY and SYGVKD. This CDR3 spans 11 amino acids. CDR3 region: CAIGVEGGYTF. Written as DNA, the CDR3 is TGTGCCATCGGGGTGGAAGGTGGCTACACCTTC.

This clonotype showed up many times. The chain has TRBV29-1 and TRBJ2-5; maybe TRBD2 (6 bases). V lost 4 bases and J lost 5, with 17 bases in between. Germline V gives CDR1 SQVTM, CDR2 ANQGSEA. The CDR3 is 14 amino acids. The CDR3 protein is CSVGRRAETETQYF. CDR3 DNA sequence: TGCAGCGTTGGGCGGAGGGCCGAGACGGAGACCCAGTACTTC.

This clonotype came up a few times. The chain uses TRBV11-2 and TRBJ2-3; perhaps TRBD2 as D (6 bases). Germline values: CDR1 SGHAT, CDR2 FQNNGV. The length of the CDR3 is 15 residues. Trimming pared 4 bases from V and 3 bases from J, leaving 14 bases between. CDR3 nucleotides: TGTGCCAGCAGCTGGGCTGCGGGAATGACAGATACGCAGTATTTT. Protein: CASSWAAGMTDTQYF.

This clonotype showed up just a few times. The J gene is TRBJ2-1, the V gene TRBV5-1; D tentatively reads TRBD1 or TRBD2 (5 bases each). From germline, CDR1 is SGHRS and CDR2 YFSETQ. Trimming stripped 8 bases from V and 7 bases from J, with 19 bases between. The CDR3 is made up of 14 amino acids. The CDR3 here is CASFRDGVGNEQFF. The CDR3, as DNA: TGCGCCAGTTTCCGGGACGGGGTAGGGAATGAGCAGTTCTTC.

This clonotype was seen a handful of times. The chain joins TRBV29-1 to TRBJ1-2; a weak D match, TRBD1 (5 bases). The CDR3 is 11 amino acids. Germline assignment: CDR1 SQVTM and CDR2 ANQGSEA. Trimming pared 3 bases from V and 6 bases from J, leaving 8 bases between. The CDR3 DNA is TGCAGCGTTGATTCAGGGAATGGCTACACCTTC. It translates to CSVDSGNGYTF.

The chain carries TRBV20-1 and TRBJ2-5; D unresolved. This CDR3 region has 11 residues. Trimming removed 3 bases at V and 5 bases at J, with 7 bases between. Germline V gene lookup returns CDR1 DFQATT and CDR2 SNEGSKA (reference sequence). Here the CDR3 reads CSASRSETQYF. CDR3 nucleotides: TGCAGTGCTAGTCGGTCTGAGACCCAGTACTTC.

The rearrangement uses TRBV12-3 or TRBV12-4 and TRBJ1-5, with TRBD1 as a possible D gene (5 bases). The ends were cut back, 3 bases at V and 3 bases at J, with 12 bases in the middle. This CDR3 is 15 amino acids long. CDR3 nucleotide sequence: TGTGCCAGCAGTTTGTATAGACAGAACAATCAGCCCCAGCATTTT. Its translation is CASSLYRQNNQPQHF.

This clonotype has a handful of counts. The V and J genes are TRBV5-1 and TRBJ2-3; TRBD2 agrees at 7 bases. The CDR3 length is 13 residues. Looked up from germline, CDR1 is SGHRS and CDR2 is YFSETQ. V was clipped by 5 bases and J by 4 bases; unmatched bases: 4. The CDR3 loop is CASRRESPDTQYF. The CDR3 DNA sequence: TGCGCCAGCAGGCGGGAGAGCCCAGATACGCAGTATTTT.

V is TRBV20-1 and J is TRBJ2-1; 10 nucleotides align to TRBD2. V lost 2 bases, J lost 0 bases, and 4 bases stayed unmatched. The germline V gene encodes CDR1 DFQATT and CDR2 SNEGSKA (reference sequence). The CDR3 has 16 residues. CDR3 bases: TGCAGTGCTAGATCTTTAGCGGGGGGCTCCTACAATGAGCAGTTCTTC. It encodes CSARSLAGGSYNEQFF.

This chain uses TRBV28 with TRBJ2-1; D is possibly TRBD2 (5 bases). The CDR3 has 13 amino acids. Germline lookup yields CDR1 MDHEN and CDR2 SYDVKM. Trimming took 6 bases from V and 9 from J, leaving 15 bases between them. CDR3 protein: CASRDSSWGEQFF. CDR3 nucleotides: TGTGCCAGCAGGGACTCTTCGTGGGGTGAGCAGTTCTTC.

This clonotype was observed a handful of times. The rearrangement joins TRBV4-2 to TRBJ2-3; 7 bases line up with TRBD2. CDR1 is LGHNA and CDR2 is YNFKEQ in the germline V gene. V gave up 5 bases and J gave up 3 bases; unmatched junction bases: 14. This CDR3 is 17 amino acids long. Here the CDR3 DNA reads TGTGCCAGCAGCACCCATGCCGGGACTACGGGGACAGATACGCAGTATTTT. As protein: CASSTHAGTTGTDTQYF.

This clonotype came up a few times. The V call is TRBV9, the J call TRBJ2-3; 8 positions match TRBD2. V lost 3 bases to trimming and J lost 2 bases; unmatched junction nucleotides: 5. The CDR3 consists of 15 residues. Per germline, CDR1 SGDLS and CDR2 YYNGEE. The CDR3 region is CASSATSANTDTQYF. The DNA for the CDR3 is TGTGCCAGCAGCGCGACTAGCGCGAACACAGATACGCAGTATTTT.

This clonotype was detected only a few times. The chain couples TRBV6-1 to TRBJ1-2; no clear D. The CDR3 extends over 13 amino acids. Trimming left V 6 bases short and J 3 bases short, with 11 bases between. From germline, CDR1 is MNHNS and CDR2 SASEGT. In nucleotides, the CDR3 is TGTGCCAGCAGGGAACTTGTTTACTATGGCTACACCTTC. This translates into CASRELVYYGYTF.